The 26 T cell receptor beta chains below come from one sample, sequenced in a study of T cells in Graves' hyperthyroidism and ophthalmopathy. RNA transcripts served as the template for amplifying TCR beta CDR3 regions. TCR CDR3 underwent first-round RT-PCR with the HTBI primer set. One entry per CDR3 protein results from TCRdb running MiXCR on the multiplex PCR reads. The sample consists of approximately 370,000 distinct CDR3 sequences, 17% of them appearing once. Sequencing input: blood. These receptors came from a woman aged 25 to 39 with Graves' hyperthyroidism that later progressed to Graves' ophthalmopathy.

This sequence joins TRBV6-1 and TRBJ1-2, with 7 bases matching TRBD1. Looked up from germline, CDR1 is MNHNS and CDR2 is SASEGT. The CDR3 spans 19 residues. V shed 3 bases and J 4 bases; nucleotides not matched to a gene: 20. CDR3 nucleotide sequence: TGTGCCAGCAGTGATAAACCGACAGGGACCCACCGCTTGGTCTATGGCTACACCTTC. This codes for CASSDKPTGTHRLVYGYTF.

This chain links TRBV28 with TRBJ2-2; 9 positions match TRBD1. The CDR3 has 13 residues. CDR1 and CDR2 (germline): MDHEN, SYDVKM. With 4 bases clipped from V and 8 bases from J, the junction kept 2 bases outside the gene matches. CDR3 sequence reads: CASSYGQGGELFF. CDR3 bases: TGTGCCAGCAGTTACGGACAGGGGGGGGAGCTGTTTTTT.

At least ten counts were recorded for this clonotype. The chain employs TRBV4-1 and TRBJ1-2; D is undetermined. Trimming cost V 4 bases and J 2 bases, with 8 bases left between them. The CDR3 runs to 13 residues. CDR1 and CDR2 from the germline V gene are MGHRA and YSYEKL. The CDR3 sequence: CASSLVGNYGYTF. For the CDR3, the DNA is TGCGCCAGCAGCCTGGTAGGGAACTATGGCTACACCTTC.

This clonotype was detected many times. V usage is TRBV18 and J usage is TRBJ2-1, with D perhaps being TRBD1 or TRBD2 (5 bases each). This CDR3 spans 16 amino acids. In germline, CDR1 is KGHSH, CDR2 LQKENI. Deletions cut 3 bases from V and 4 bases from J, with 16 bases between. DNA for the CDR3: TGTGCCAGCTCACCCCTAGCAGGGACCGTATACAATGAGCAGTTCTTC. This translates into CASSPLAGTVYNEQFF.

This clonotype was seen many times. V is TRBV20-1 and J is TRBJ2-3; D unclear. Germline V gene data show CDR1 as DFQATT and CDR2 as SNEGSKA (reference sequence). The V and J ends lost 2 bases and 8 bases respectively, with 11 bases between them. CDR3 length: 12 residues. CDR3 amino acids: CSARRVGGTQYF. CDR3 DNA sequence: TGCAGTGCTAGAAGGGTTGGTGGTACGCAGTATTTT.

A few counts support this clonotype. The V call is TRBV4-1, the J call TRBJ2-7; tentative D call: TRBD1 (5 bases). Between the trimmed V and J ends, which lost 5 bases and 2 bases, there was a span of 16 bases. CDR3 length: 15 residues. Germline assignment: CDR1 MGHRA and CDR2 YSYEKL. This CDR3 is CASSYRQNTAYEQYF. The CDR3 bases are TGCGCCAGCAGCTACAGGCAGAACACCGCCTACGAGCAGTACTTC.

This clonotype has a count of ten or more. This CDR3 is CASSGQGANSPLHF. The CDR3 region has the DNA TGTGCCAGCAGCGGACAGGGGGCAAATTCACCCCTCCACTTT. V usage is TRBV2 and J usage is TRBJ1-6, with 11 bases identical to TRBD1. The germline V gene encodes CDR1 SNHLY and CDR2 FYNNEI. The CDR3 extends over 14 amino acids. J lost 7 bases, V lost 6 bases, and 2 bases had no gene match.

CDR3 in DNA: TGTGCCAGCAGCCGTGGGACTAGCGGGGGGGAGACCCAGTACTTC. Protein: CASSRGTSGGETQYF. The rearrangement uses TRBV2 and TRBJ2-5, with 15 bases aligning to TRBD2. With 6 bases clipped from V and 5 bases from J, the junction kept 4 bases outside the gene matches. CDR3 length: 15 residues. Germline loops: CDR1 SNHLY, CDR2 FYNNEI.

The CDR3 spells CASSLLLRGPQADTQYF. CDR3 in DNA: TGTGCCAGCAGCTTACTTCTCAGGGGGCCACAGGCAGATACGCAGTATTTT. The V call is TRBV7-8, the J call TRBJ2-3, with 8 bases aligning to TRBD1. V lost 2 bases, J lost 4 bases, and 11 bases stayed unmatched. This CDR3 comprises 17 residues. Germline V gene sequence: CDR1 SGHVS, CDR2 FQNEAQ.

This clonotype was observed at least ten times. The V and J genes are TRBV12-3 or TRBV12-4 and TRBJ2-3; D remains ambiguous. The CDR3 runs 13 residues. Trimming cost V 3 bases and J 3 bases, with 7 bases left between them. CDR3 protein: CASSFTGTDTQYF. The DNA for the CDR3 is TGTGCCAGCAGTTTTACCGGGACAGATACGCAGTATTTT.

V and J are TRBV20-1 and TRBJ2-4, with 10 bases aligning to TRBD2. Losses at the gene ends were 4 bases for V and 8 bases for J; bases not matched to a gene: 8. The CDR3 contains 14 residues. Germline assignment: CDR1 DFQATT and CDR2 SNEGSKA (reference sequence). CDR3 coding DNA: TGCAGTGCTAAAAAGCGGGAGGGCCTGGACATTCAGTACTTC. Translating gives CSAKKREGLDIQYF.

This chain joins TRBV4-1 and TRBJ1-5; TRBD1 is a possible D gene (5 bases). V was shortened by 0 bases and J by 0 bases, with 9 bases between the two germline ends. Germline assignment: CDR1 MGHRA and CDR2 YSYEKL. The CDR3 length is 16 residues. DNA of the CDR3: TGCGCCAGCAGCCAAGATGGACAAAATAGCAATCAGCCCCAGCATTTT. This sequence encodes CASSQDGQNSNQPQHF.

In this sample, this clonotype turned up many times. This sequence joins TRBV28 and TRBJ2-7, with a weak D call TRBD1 (6 bases). This CDR3 spans 14 amino acids. Germline CDR1 reads MDHEN; CDR2 reads SYDVKM. The ends were cut back, 4 bases at V and 3 bases at J, with 13 bases in the middle. The CDR3 region is CASSSRTEGYEQYF. The CDR3, as DNA: TGTGCCAGCAGTTCACGGACAGAGGGCTACGAGCAGTACTTC.

In its sample, this clonotype was seen many times. The chain uses TRBV10-3 and TRBJ1-1, with 7 bases matching TRBD1. Germline CDR1 reads ENHRY; CDR2 reads SYGVKD. The CDR3 contains 14 residues. V gave up 6 bases and J gave up 1 base; unmatched junction bases: 5. The chain's CDR3 is CAIRPQGSNTEAFF. CDR3 DNA sequence: TGTGCCATCAGGCCACAGGGGTCGAACACTGAAGCTTTCTTT.

This clonotype has at least ten counts. The chain employs TRBV3-1 and TRBJ2-3; 9 nucleotides line up with TRBD2. CDR1 is LGHDT and CDR2 is YNNKEL in the germline V gene (reference sequence). CDR3 length: 15 amino acids. Trimming removed 4 bases from V and 4 bases from J; junction bases left unmatched: 6. The DNA for the CDR3 is TGTGCCAGCAGCCTAGCGGGAGTTGATCCAGATACGCAGTATTTT. Translated: CASSLAGVDPDTQYF.

In this sample, this clonotype turned up many times. The chain couples TRBV30 to TRBJ1-1; D call uncertain. The V gene's germline CDR1 is GTSNPN and CDR2 SVGIG (reference sequence). Trimming shortened V by 5 bases and J by 0 bases, and 4 bases separated the two germline ends. The CDR3 contains 11 residues. The CDR3 spells CAWAMNTEAFF. Here the CDR3 DNA reads TGTGCCTGGGCTATGAACACTGAAGCTTTCTTT.

This clonotype was seen more than once but under ten times. The chain recombines TRBV11-2 with TRBJ1-5; TRBD1 is a possible D gene (5 bases). CDR1 and CDR2 from the germline V gene are SGHAT and FQNNGV. CDR3 length: 17 amino acids. The ends were cut back, 9 bases at V and 5 bases at J, with 26 bases in the middle. The CDR3 DNA reads as TGTGCCAGGGGGTTAACAGGCCCCCCATCAGCCCATCAGCCCCAGCATTTT. It yields the protein CARGLTGPPSAHQPQHF. Full variable domain (remainder filled in from reference TRBV11-2 and TRBJ1-5): EAGVAQSPRYKIIEKRQSVAFWCNPISGHATLYWYQQILGQGPKLLIQFQNNGVVDDSQLPKDRFSAERLKGVDSTLKIQPAKLEDSAVYLCARGLTGPPSAHQPQHFGDGTRLSIL.

This clonotype has a handful of counts. This sequence joins TRBV5-5 and TRBJ1-5, with D perhaps matching TRBD1 (6 bases). The CDR3 has 17 residues. The V end lost 1 base, the J end lost 1 base, and 15 bases lay between the germline ends. CDR1 is SGHKS and CDR2 is YYEKEE in the germline V gene (reference sequence). The CDR3 here is CASSLWGPGTSNQPQHF. As DNA, the CDR3 is TGTGCCAGCAGCTTGTGGGGTCCCGGGACAAGCAATCAGCCCCAGCATTTT.

V is TRBV19 and J is TRBJ2-2; 7 bases align to TRBD2. Germline V gives CDR1 LNHDA, CDR2 SQIVND (reference sequence). CDR3 length: 14 residues. V shed 5 bases, J shed 7 bases, and the junction held 7 bases outside the gene matches. DNA for the CDR3: TGTGCCAGTAGTGTGGGACTATCGAGCGGGGAGCTGTTTTTT. This codes for CASSVGLSSGELFF.

There are many counts of this clonotype. This chain joins TRBV28 and TRBJ2-1; D is perhaps TRBD1 or TRBD2 (6 bases each). The CDR3 contains 15 residues. Trimming took off 8 bases at V and 9 bases at J, with 23 bases between the two ends. The germline gives CDR1 MDHEN, CDR2 SYDVKM. CDR3 sequence reads: CASRLEGPGAVEQFF. Here the CDR3 DNA reads TGTGCCAGCCGACTGGAGGGTCCGGGGGCTGTTGAGCAGTTCTTC. Full variable domain (outside the CDR3, taken from reference TRBV28 and TRBJ2-1): DVKVTQSSRYLVKRTGEKVFLECVQDMDHENMFWYRQDPGLGLRLIYFSYDVKMKEKGDIPEGYSVSREKKERFSLILESASTNQTSMYLCASRLEGPGAVEQFFGPGTRLTVL.

This clonotype was recorded at least ten times. The chain uses TRBV6-1 and TRBJ1-2; 8 nucleotides line up with TRBD1. Germline CDR1 MNHNS, CDR2 SASEGT. There are 15 residues in the CDR3. The ends lost 6 bases at V and 0 bases at J; junction bases unmatched: 6. CDR3 sequence reads: CASRDDRGANYGYTF. CDR3 nucleotides: TGTGCCAGCAGGGACGACAGGGGAGCTAACTATGGCTACACCTTC.

This clonotype turned up a few times. This chain uses TRBV7-9 with TRBJ2-7; D is perhaps TRBD2 (6 bases). The germline V gene encodes CDR1 SEHNR and CDR2 FQNEAQ (reference sequence). The CDR3 runs to 14 residues. V was clipped by 4 bases and J by 4 bases, with 14 bases between them. CDR3 in DNA: TGTGCCAGCAGCTCGCCGGGAGATGGGTACGAGCAGTACTTC. Residues: CASSSPGDGYEQYF. Full variable domain (outside the CDR3, taken from reference TRBV7-9 and TRBJ2-7): DTGVSQNPRHKITKRGQNVTFRCDPISEHNRLYWYRQTLGQGPEFLTYFQNEAQLEKSRLLSDRFSAERPKGSFSTLEIQRTEQGDSAMYLCASSSPGDGYEQYFGPGTRLTVT.

In its sample, this clonotype was seen once. DNA for the CDR3: TGTGCCAGCAGGCAACTTACTAGCGGAGGCGAGCAGTACTTC. It encodes CASRQLTSGGEQYF. This sequence joins TRBV12-3 or TRBV12-4 and TRBJ2-7; 8 bases map to TRBD2. V dropped 6 bases and J dropped 6; count of bases not matched to a gene: 10. The CDR3 covers 14 residues.

The chain couples TRBV4-1 to TRBJ1-6; D remains unclear. Trimming stripped 1 base from V and 5 bases from J, with 12 bases between. Germline loops: CDR1 MGHRA, CDR2 YSYEKL. The CDR3 is made up of 16 amino acids. The CDR3 DNA is TGCGCCAGCAGCCAAGTTCCGGGGTCCGATAATTCACCCCTCCACTTT. Translation: CASSQVPGSDNSPLHF.

V usage is TRBV5-1 and J usage is TRBJ2-1, with TRBD2 matching over 14 bases. Germline assignment: CDR1 SGHRS and CDR2 YFSETQ. V dropped 3 bases and J dropped 8; count of bases not matched to a gene: 7. This CDR3 comprises 16 residues. The CDR3 coding sequence is TGCGCCAGCAGCTCCGATGGGACTAGCGGGAGCCATGAGCAGTTCTTC. Residues: CASSSDGTSGSHEQFF.

This clonotype was counted ten times or more. The gene calls are TRBV30 and TRBJ2-6; D is ambiguous. V was trimmed by 2 bases and J by 2 bases, leaving 7 bases between them. Germline assignment: CDR1 GTSNPN and CDR2 SVGIG (reference sequence). The CDR3 is 14 residues long. The CDR3 sequence is CAWSLGPGANVLTF. In DNA form, the CDR3 reads TGTGCCTGGAGTTTAGGGCCTGGGGCCAACGTCCTGACTTTC. Using reference TRBV30 and TRBJ2-6 for the parts outside the CDR3, the full variable domain is SQTIHQWPATLVQPVGSPLSLECTVEGTSNPNLYWYRQAAGRGLQLLFYSVGIGQISSEVPQNLSASRPQDRQFILSSKKLLLSDSGFYLCAWSLGPGANVLTFGAGSRLTVL.